The T cell receptor (beta chain) under discussion was sequenced for a study of spatial heterogeneity in lung cancer. Study overall: Tumor-region TCR transcript counts correlated strongly with a T cell module score from matched bulk RNA-seq. General study findings and limits: Tumoral mutation counts were tracked by counts of expanded intratumoral alpha and beta TCRs.

By frequency in the sample, this clonotype is medium-sized (0.01 to 0.1%). The antigen is not known. Every individual TCR cDNA molecule carried its own unique molecular identifier, which allowed correction of PCR and sequencing errors. TCRdb ran MiXCR on the 5' RACE reads and lists one entry per CDR3 protein. The sample contains 8,000 or so distinct CDR3 sequences, more than 6% of which appear only once. As to time point: sample taken at primary tumor resection. Samples were donated by 72 untreated early-stage non-small cell lung cancer patients. TCRs were sequenced from unsorted whole RNA of tumor, nontumor lung or PBMC. The TCR sequence derives from a male donor with early-stage non-small cell lung cancer. Sequencing used lung tumor tissue, obtained at surgery.

The CDR3 coding sequence is TGTGCAACCCGGAGGGAACGAGATGGCCTGAGCAATGAGCAGTTCTTC. It encodes CATRRERDGLSNEQFF. The chain couples TRBV7-8 to TRBJ2-1; TRBD2 might be the D (6 bases). This CDR3 has 16 amino acids. The germline CDR1 and CDR2 sequences are SGHVS and FQNEAQ. The full variable domain, completed using reference TRBV7-8 and TRBJ2-1, is GAGVSQSPRYKVAKRGQDVALRCDPISGHVSLFWYQQALGQGPEFLTYFQNEAQLDKSGLPSDRFFAERPEGSVSTLKIQRTQQEDSAVYLCATRRERDGLSNEQFFGPGTRLTVL.